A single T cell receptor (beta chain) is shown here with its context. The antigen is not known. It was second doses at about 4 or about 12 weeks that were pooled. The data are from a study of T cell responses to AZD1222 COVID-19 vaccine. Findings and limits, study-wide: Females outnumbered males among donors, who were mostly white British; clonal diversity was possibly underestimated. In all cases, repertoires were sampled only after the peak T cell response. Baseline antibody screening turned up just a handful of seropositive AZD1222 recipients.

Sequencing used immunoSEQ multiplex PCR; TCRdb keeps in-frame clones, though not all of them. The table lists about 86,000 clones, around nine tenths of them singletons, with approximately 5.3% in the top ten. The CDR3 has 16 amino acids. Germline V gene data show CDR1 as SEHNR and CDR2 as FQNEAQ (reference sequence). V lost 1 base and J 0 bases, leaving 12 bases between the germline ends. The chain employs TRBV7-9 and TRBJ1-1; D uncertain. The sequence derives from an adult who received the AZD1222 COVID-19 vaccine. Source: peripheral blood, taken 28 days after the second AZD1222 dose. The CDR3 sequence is CASSLVPRTMNTEAFF. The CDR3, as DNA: TGTGCCAGCAGCTTAGTCCCGAGGACCATGAACACTGAAGCTTTCTTT.